The 18 T cell receptor beta chains below come from one sample, sequenced in a study of cytotoxic CD8 clonotypes in ibrutinib-treated CLL. Repertoires were generated with immunoSEQ multiplex PCR, while TCRdb's copy carries only in-frame clones and drops some. The sample records about 140,000 clones, approximately 75% being singletons. The source material was PBMCs, sampled after 12 months of ibrutinib treatment. The receptor set was obtained from a human donor with chronic lymphocytic leukemia.

The V call is TRBV6-4, the J call TRBJ2-6; D is possibly TRBD2 (7 bases). The germline gives CDR1 MRHNA, CDR2 SNTAGT. The CDR3 has 16 amino acids. The V and J ends lost 3 bases and 1 base respectively, with 10 bases between them. In DNA form, the CDR3 reads TGTGCCAGCAGTGAAGGGGGGGCGTCTGGGGCCAACGTCCTGACTTTC. It encodes CASSEGGASGANVLTF.

The chain joins TRBV11-3 to TRBJ1-2, with 7 bases identical to TRBD1. Unmatched junction bases numbered 5, after V lost 6 bases and J lost 4 bases. The CDR3 is 13 residues long. From germline, CDR1 is SGHNT and CDR2 YENEEA. The CDR3 region is CASRDRTGYGYTF. Written as DNA, the CDR3 is TGTGCCAGCAGGGACAGGACGGGCTATGGCTACACCTTC.

The chain combines TRBV5-1 with TRBJ1-5; D not certain. Trimming cost V 0 bases and J 3 bases, with 4 bases left between them. The V gene's germline CDR1 is SGHRS and CDR2 YFSETQ. The CDR3 has 13 amino acids. The CDR3 sequence is CASSLGYNQPQHF. The CDR3 DNA reads TGCGCCAGCAGCTTGGGTTACAATCAGCCCCAGCATTTT.

The chain employs TRBV6-5 and TRBJ2-7, with 9 bases aligning to TRBD1. CDR3 length equals 14 residues. Unmatched junction bases numbered 5, after V lost 6 bases and J lost 2 bases. Looked up from germline, CDR1 is MNHEY and CDR2 is SVGAGI. The CDR3 bases are TGTGCCAGCAGAGCCGGGACAGGGACCTACGAGCAGTACTTC. Translation gives CASRAGTGTYEQYF.

The chain carries TRBV7-2 and TRBJ1-3, with D possibly being TRBD1 (6 bases). The CDR3 runs to 14 residues. Trimming left V 1 base short and J 7 bases short, with 11 bases between. Germline V gene data show CDR1 as SGHTA and CDR2 as FQGNSA. The CDR3 loop reads CASSLVQGINTIYF. The CDR3 DNA reads as TGTGCCAGCAGCTTAGTACAGGGAATCAACACCATATATTTT.

For this clone: At one end the junction does not follow the germline gene, possibly because of a read error. The chain has TRBV6-1 and TRBJ1-1; 9 bases agree with TRBD1. Germline V CDR1 and CDR2: MNHNS, SASEGT. The CDR3 is 14 amino acids. The CDR3 sequence: CASRPTGGNSEAFF. CDR3 DNA sequence: TGTGCCAGCAGACCGACAGGGGGAAACAGTGAAGCTTTCTTT.

The chain is built from TRBV4-2 and TRBJ2-7; TRBD2 matches at 9 bases. The germline gives CDR1 LGHNA, CDR2 YNFKEQ. Germline trimming cut 1 base from V and 3 bases from J; bases unmatched to any gene: 10. This CDR3 comprises 17 residues. CDR3 in DNA: TGTGCCAGCAGCCAAGGGGGGATCGGACTAGCGAACTACGAGCAGTACTTC. It translates to CASSQGGIGLANYEQYF.

Note on this clone: Other nucleotide sequences in the sample specify the same CDR3. The chain is built from TRBV9 and TRBJ2-1; D may be TRBD2 (5 bases). CDR3 length: 14 amino acids. With 0 bases removed from V and 4 bases from J, the gap between germline ends came to 8 bases. From germline, CDR1 is SGDLS and CDR2 YYNGEE. The CDR3 bases are TGTGCCAGCAGCGTAGGTGGGAGTTACAATGAGCAGTTCTTC. Its protein product is CASSVGGSYNEQFF.

The V call is TRBV5-3, the J call TRBJ2-1; 7 bases match TRBD1. TRBV5-3 belongs to the ORF category, with a function that is uncertain. The CDR3 has 13 amino acids. The V and J ends lost 1 base and 8 bases, in that order; junction bases with no gene match: 3. CDR3 sequence reads: CARSLSGQDEQFF. The DNA for the CDR3 is TGTGCCAGAAGCTTGAGTGGACAGGATGAGCAGTTCTTC.

This clone was counted between two and nine times. The chain couples TRBV29-1 to TRBJ1-1; perhaps TRBD1 as D (5 bases). CDR3 length equals 13 residues. CDR1 is SQVTM, CDR2 ANQGSEA, per germline. Between the trimmed V and J ends, which lost 4 bases and 1 base, there was a span of 10 bases. CDR3 region: CSVAPQANTEAFF. CDR3 coding DNA: TGCAGCGTTGCGCCACAGGCGAACACTGAAGCTTTCTTT.

The rearrangement joins TRBV28 to TRBJ1-1, with a tentative D call TRBD1 (6 bases). The germline gives CDR1 MDHEN, CDR2 SYDVKM. The CDR3 spans 13 residues. Trimming left V 4 bases short and J 8 bases short, with 14 bases between. CDR3 DNA sequence: TGTGCCAGCAGTTGGGAGACGGGGGGCGAAGCTTTCTTT. Translated, it gives CASSWETGGEAFF.

The rearrangement joins TRBV9 to TRBJ1-2, with TRBD1 as a possible D gene (5 bases). The CDR3 spans 14 residues. Germline values: CDR1 SGDLS, CDR2 YYNGEE. Trimming stripped 0 bases from V and 8 bases from J, with 14 bases between. The CDR3 protein is CASSVAGTGDGYTF. In DNA form, the CDR3 reads TGTGCCAGCAGCGTAGCTGGAACAGGCGACGGCTACACCTTC.

V is TRBV12-5 and J is TRBJ2-3; D tentatively fits TRBD1 or TRBD2 (6 bases each). In germline, CDR1 is LGHNT, CDR2 FRNRAP. The CDR3 sequence is 13 residues long. Between the trimmed V and J ends, which lost 10 bases and 2 bases, there was a span of 13 bases. The CDR3 bases are TGTGCTATCCGGGGGCGGGACACAGATACGCAGTATTTT. Translating gives CAIRGRDTDTQYF.

The V and J genes are TRBV5-8 and TRBJ1-5; D uncertain. This CDR3 region has 13 residues. The V gene lost 7 bases and the J gene lost 4 bases, with 12 bases spanning the gap. Per germline, CDR1 SGHTS and CDR2 YDEGEE. CDR3 residues: CASATDYNQPQHF. The CDR3 DNA sequence: TGTGCCAGCGCGACGGATTATAATCAGCCCCAGCATTTT.

The chain uses TRBV7-3 and TRBJ2-1; 7 bases agree with TRBD1. J lost 9 bases, V lost 5 bases, and 7 bases had no gene match. Germline V gene lookup returns CDR1 SGHTA and CDR2 FQGTGA. The CDR3 covers 13 residues. This CDR3 is CASSRDSQGEQFF. The DNA for the CDR3 is TGTGCCAGCAGCCGGGACAGCCAGGGTGAGCAGTTCTTC.

This clone was seen a few times. The chain is built from TRBV7-7 and TRBJ2-5; D ambiguous. The CDR3 is 11 residues long. Germline V gene lookup returns CDR1 SSHAT and CDR2 FNYEAQ (reference sequence). V was pared by 8 bases and J by 4 bases, with 8 bases between. The CDR3 bases are TGTGCCAGCTCACAAGGAGAGACCCAGTACTTC. It is translated as CASSQGETQYF.

V is TRBV11-3 and J is TRBJ2-1; D remains ambiguous. Germline V gene data show CDR1 as SGHNT and CDR2 as YENEEA. The CDR3 is 15 amino acids. Between the trimmed V and J ends, which lost 4 bases and 6 bases, there was a span of 16 bases. The CDR3 loop reads CASSSPRLYSNEQFF. The CDR3 DNA reads as TGTGCCAGCAGCTCACCCCGTCTGTACTCCAATGAGCAGTTCTTC.

The chain joins TRBV7-6 to TRBJ2-2; 8 positions agree with TRBD1. J gave up 5 bases and V 2 bases, and 1 base lay outside the gene matches. CDR1 is SGHVS and CDR2 is FNYEAQ in the germline V gene. There are 14 residues in the CDR3. The CDR3 nucleotides read TGTGCCAGCAGCTTACAGGGGGCGACCGGGGAGCTGTTTTTT. Translating gives CASSLQGATGELFF.